This T cell receptor (beta chain) was recorded in a study of shared clonotypes between healthy human individuals. A note on this clone: Its antigen is not identified.

Naive CD8 cells comprised CD45RO-negative, CCR7-positively selected cells, excluding terminally differentiated effector memory CD45RA+ cells. Those who donated, Caucasian adults without exception, all lived in Nashville, Tennessee. TCRdb's table, derived via immunoSEQ multiplex PCR, lists solely in-frame clones and lacks some. The profile shows under 850,000 clones, more than 85% of them singletons. Study-level points and caveats: The diversity represented, both genetic and in exposure history, was limited by few donors. Tissues were not sampled, only blood, and their repertoires likely differ. Some clonotypes were shared by all four sorted-subset donors, while others were not shared. The non-shared ones had lower generation probabilities than the shared ones.

V was clipped by 4 bases and J by 5 bases; unmatched bases: 6. The CDR3 has 15 amino acids. Germline V lookup: CDR1 SNHLY, CDR2 FYNNEI. The receptor's source is a man in his thirties or forties in good health. Source material: naive CD8+ T cells sorted from blood. This chain joins TRBV2 and TRBJ2-2, with 8 bases fitting TRBD1. CDR3 region: CASSGDRQNTGELFF. The CDR3 nucleotides read TGTGCCAGCAGTGGGGACAGGCAAAATACCGGGGAGCTGTTTTTT.